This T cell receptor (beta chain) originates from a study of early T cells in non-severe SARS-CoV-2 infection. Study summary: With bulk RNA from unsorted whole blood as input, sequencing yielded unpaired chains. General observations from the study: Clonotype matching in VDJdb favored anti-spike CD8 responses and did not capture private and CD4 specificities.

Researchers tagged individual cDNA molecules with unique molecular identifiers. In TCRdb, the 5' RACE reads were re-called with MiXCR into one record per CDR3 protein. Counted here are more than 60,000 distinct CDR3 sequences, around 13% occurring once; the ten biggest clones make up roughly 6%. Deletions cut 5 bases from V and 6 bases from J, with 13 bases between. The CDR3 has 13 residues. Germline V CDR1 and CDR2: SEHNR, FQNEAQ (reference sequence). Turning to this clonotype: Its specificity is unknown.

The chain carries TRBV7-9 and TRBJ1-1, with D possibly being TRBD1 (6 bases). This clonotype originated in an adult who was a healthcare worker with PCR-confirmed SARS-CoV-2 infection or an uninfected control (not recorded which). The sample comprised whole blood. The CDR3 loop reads CASSADRLAEAFF. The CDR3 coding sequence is TGTGCCAGCAGCGCCGACAGGCTGGCTGAAGCTTTCTTT.